A single sample is the source of the 11 T cell receptor beta chains below, sequenced in a study of Ad26.COV2.S vaccination and SARS-CoV-2 variants. Using immunoSEQ multiplex PCR, the repertoire was profiled, and TCRdb retains in-frame clones only, with some absent. Of about 450,000 clones in the sample, roughly 89% were seen once. Treatment indicated: roughly 20 received Ad26.COV2.S at low or high dose, single or two shots; roughly five received placebo; per-sample allocation not given. At day 63 after the first vaccine or placebo injection, samples were drawn. Specimen: peripheral blood, collected in a trial of Ad26.COV2.S vaccine versus placebo. The origin of the receptors is a person aged 18-65 years who received the Ad26.COV2.S COVID-19 vaccine or a placebo.

The chain carries TRBV11-3 and TRBJ2-1; 10 nucleotides match TRBD2. Germline trimming cut 8 bases from V and 1 base from J; bases unmatched to any gene: 5. CDR3 length equals 15 residues. Germline CDR1 SGHNT, CDR2 YENEEA. As DNA, the CDR3 is TGTGCCAGCGGTCTAGCGGGAGAGTCCTACAATGAGCAGTTCTTC. Its translation is CASGLAGESYNEQFF.

This chain links TRBV11-3 with TRBJ1-1; no reliable D call. Germline V gene lookup returns CDR1 SGHNT and CDR2 YENEEA. Trimming pared 1 base from V and 3 bases from J, leaving 9 bases between. The CDR3 contains 14 residues. The CDR3 protein is CASSLGGQDTEAFF. In nucleotides, the CDR3 is TGTGCCAGCAGCTTAGGTGGGCAGGACACTGAAGCTTTCTTT.

CDR3 sequence: CASSAEIPSSANYGYTF. For the CDR3, the DNA is TGCGCCAGCAGCGCCGAAATACCAAGTTCGGCTAACTATGGCTACACCTTC. The rearrangement uses TRBV5-1 and TRBJ1-2; D unclear. The V gene lost 4 bases and the J gene lost 0 bases, with 19 bases spanning the gap. The V gene's germline CDR1 is SGHRS and CDR2 YFSETQ. CDR3 length: 17 amino acids.

In its sample, this clone was seen a few times. This CDR3 reads CASSYSPGGRTDTQYF. The CDR3 region has the DNA TGTGCCAGCAGTTACTCCCCGGGGGGGCGCACAGATACGCAGTATTTT. The V and J genes are TRBV6-5 and TRBJ2-3; 8 nucleotides align to TRBD2. Germline V lookup: CDR1 MNHEY, CDR2 SVGAGI. V shed 0 bases and J 1 base; nucleotides not matched to a gene: 3. This CDR3 contains 16 residues.

The genes are TRBV28 and TRBJ2-3, with 11 bases lining up with TRBD2. The length of the CDR3 is 19 residues. Trimming took 3 bases from V and 0 from J; bases not matched to a gene: 11. Looked up from germline, CDR1 is MDHEN and CDR2 is SYDVKM. The CDR3 nucleotides read TGTGCCAGCAGTTTGATCGTGGGACTAGCGGACCCTAGCACAGATACGCAGTATTTT. This encodes CASSLIVGLADPSTDTQYF.

This chain links TRBV19 with TRBJ2-7; 10 bases map to TRBD1. V gave up 4 bases and J gave up 2 bases; unmatched junction bases: 5. The CDR3 consists of 15 residues. Germline CDR1 LNHDA, CDR2 SQIVND (reference sequence). As DNA, the CDR3 is TGTGCCAGTAGTACCCCCGGGACAGGGGCCTACGAGCAGTACTTC. Translating gives CASSTPGTGAYEQYF.

The V and J genes are TRBV7-2 and TRBJ2-5; 7 positions agree with TRBD2. This CDR3 region has 15 residues. J was trimmed by 3 bases and V by 1 base; bases with no gene match: 5. Germline V gene data show CDR1 as SGHTA and CDR2 as FQGNSA. The CDR3 DNA reads TGTGCCAGCAGCTTAGGCGGGAGCGGGGAAGAGACCCAGTACTTC. This codes for CASSLGGSGEETQYF.

The genes are TRBV7-2 and TRBJ1-3, with D unclear. The germline CDR1 and CDR2 sequences are SGHTA and FQGNSA. This CDR3 spans 15 amino acids. V shed 1 base and J shed 9 bases, with 16 bases lying between them. In DNA form, the CDR3 reads TGTGCCAGCAGCTTAGGCCCGGGGTTCGGCGGCACCATATATTTT. Protein sequence: CASSLGPGFGGTIYF.

V gene TRBV27 combines with J gene TRBJ2-7, with D tentatively TRBD2 (5 bases). Trimming removed 6 bases from V and 3 bases from J, with 9 bases in between. Germline CDR1 reads MNHEY; CDR2 reads SMNVEV (reference sequence). There are 12 residues in the CDR3. The CDR3 here is CASRAEGYEQYF. The CDR3 DNA sequence: TGTGCCAGCAGAGCAGAGGGCTACGAGCAGTACTTC.

The rearrangement uses TRBV6-5 and TRBJ2-3; perhaps TRBD2 as D (6 bases). The CDR3 consists of 12 residues. The V gene's germline CDR1 is MNHEY and CDR2 SVGAGI. The V gene lost 6 bases and the J gene lost 13 bases, with 17 bases spanning the gap. Written as DNA, the CDR3 is TGTGCCAGCAGCCTGAGGGGACTCCACGAGTATTTT. Protein sequence: CASSLRGLHEYF.

A few counts support this clone. The chain couples TRBV6-2 or TRBV6-3 to TRBJ1-5, with D tentatively TRBD1 (5 bases). The CDR3 spans 15 residues. The V end lost 5 bases, the J end lost 6 bases, and 17 bases lay between the germline ends. Per germline, CDR1 MNHEY and CDR2 SVGEGT. CDR3 residues: CASSTRDGVSQPQHF. The DNA for the CDR3 is TGTGCCAGCAGTACTCGGGACGGGGTGAGTCAGCCCCAGCATTTT.